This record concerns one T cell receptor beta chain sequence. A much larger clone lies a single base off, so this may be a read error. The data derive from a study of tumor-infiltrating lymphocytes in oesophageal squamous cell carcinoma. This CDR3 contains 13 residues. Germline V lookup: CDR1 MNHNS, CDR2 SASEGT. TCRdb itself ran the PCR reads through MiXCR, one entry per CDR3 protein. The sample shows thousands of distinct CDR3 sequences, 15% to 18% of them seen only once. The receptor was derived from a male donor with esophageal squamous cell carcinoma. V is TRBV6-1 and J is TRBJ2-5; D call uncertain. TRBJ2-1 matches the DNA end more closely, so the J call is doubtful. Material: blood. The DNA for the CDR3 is TGTGCCAGCAGTGAAGGCCCCCCCTACGAGCAGTTCTTC. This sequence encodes CASSEGPPYEQFF.